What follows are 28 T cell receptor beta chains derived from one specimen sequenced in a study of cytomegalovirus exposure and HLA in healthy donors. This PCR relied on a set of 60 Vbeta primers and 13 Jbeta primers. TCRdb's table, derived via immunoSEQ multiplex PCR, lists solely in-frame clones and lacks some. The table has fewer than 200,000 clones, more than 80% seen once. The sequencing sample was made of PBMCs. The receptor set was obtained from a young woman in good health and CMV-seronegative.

The CDR3 is CASRLPGQVLEGTEAFF. The CDR3 nucleotides read TGTGCCAGCAGACTCCCGGGACAGGTCCTGGAGGGCACTGAAGCTTTCTTT. The chain recombines TRBV28 with TRBJ1-1, with TRBD1 identical over 8 bases. The length of the CDR3 is 17 residues. Germline-derived CDR1 and CDR2 are MDHEN and SYDVKM. The V and J ends lost 6 bases and 4 bases, in that order; junction bases with no gene match: 16. The variable domain in full, completed from reference TRBV28 and TRBJ1-1, reads DVKVTQSSRYLVKRTGEKVFLECVQDMDHENMFWYRQDPGLGLRLIYFSYDVKMKEKGDIPEGYSVSREKKERFSLILESASTNQTSMYLCASRLPGQVLEGTEAFFGQGTRLTVV.

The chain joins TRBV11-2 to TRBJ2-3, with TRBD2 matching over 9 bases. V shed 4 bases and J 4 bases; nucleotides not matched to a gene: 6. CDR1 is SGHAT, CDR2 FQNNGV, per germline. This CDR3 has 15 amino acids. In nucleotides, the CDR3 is TGTGCCAGCAGCTCCCTAGCGGGATTGTCAGATACGCAGTATTTT. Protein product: CASSSLAGLSDTQYF.

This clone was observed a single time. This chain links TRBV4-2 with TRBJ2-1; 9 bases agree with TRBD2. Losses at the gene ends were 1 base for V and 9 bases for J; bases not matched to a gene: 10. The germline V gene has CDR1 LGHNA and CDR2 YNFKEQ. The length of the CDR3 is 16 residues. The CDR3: CASSQVAGGPGGEQFF. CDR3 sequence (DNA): TGTGCCAGCAGCCAAGTGGCGGGAGGGCCGGGGGGTGAGCAGTTCTTC.

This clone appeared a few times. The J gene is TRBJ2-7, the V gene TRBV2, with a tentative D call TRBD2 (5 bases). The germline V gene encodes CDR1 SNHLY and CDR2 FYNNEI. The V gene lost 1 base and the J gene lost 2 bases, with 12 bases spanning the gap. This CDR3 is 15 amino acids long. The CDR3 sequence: CASSEGEGRTYEQYF. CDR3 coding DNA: TGTGCCAGCAGTGAAGGTGAGGGCCGAACCTACGAGCAGTACTTC.

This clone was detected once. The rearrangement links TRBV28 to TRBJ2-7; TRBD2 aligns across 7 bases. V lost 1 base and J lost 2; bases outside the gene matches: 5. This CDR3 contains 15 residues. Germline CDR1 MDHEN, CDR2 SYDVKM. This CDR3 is CASSLFGGITYEQYF. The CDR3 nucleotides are TGTGCCAGCAGTTTATTCGGGGGGATCACCTACGAGCAGTACTTC.

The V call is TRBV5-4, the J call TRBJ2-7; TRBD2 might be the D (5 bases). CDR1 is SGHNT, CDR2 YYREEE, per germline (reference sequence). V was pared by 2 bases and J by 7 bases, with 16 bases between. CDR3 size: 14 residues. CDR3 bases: TGTGCCAGCAGCTTTTTCGCCAGCGGAACGGAGCAGTACTTC. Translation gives CASSFFASGTEQYF.

The DNA for the CDR3 is TGTGCCAGCAGTGTCGCTAGCGGGTCTTACAATGAGCAGTTCTTC. It encodes CASSVASGSYNEQFF. The genes are TRBV6-4 and TRBJ2-1; 8 bases agree with TRBD2. Germline V lookup: CDR1 MRHNA, CDR2 SNTAGT. V lost 4 bases, J lost 4 bases, and 6 bases stayed unmatched. CDR3 length equals 15 residues.

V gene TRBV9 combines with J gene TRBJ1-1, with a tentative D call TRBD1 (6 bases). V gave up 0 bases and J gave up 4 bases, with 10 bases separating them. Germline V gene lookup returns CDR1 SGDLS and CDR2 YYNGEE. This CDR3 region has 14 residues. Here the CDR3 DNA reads TGTGCCAGCAGCGTAGGCATAGGGGGCACTGAAGCTTTCTTT. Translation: CASSVGIGGTEAFF.

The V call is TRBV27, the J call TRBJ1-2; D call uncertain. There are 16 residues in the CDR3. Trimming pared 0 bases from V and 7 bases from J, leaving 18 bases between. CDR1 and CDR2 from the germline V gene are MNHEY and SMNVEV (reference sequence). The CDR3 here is CASSLSSGSRVAGYTF. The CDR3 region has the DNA TGTGCCAGCAGTTTATCGTCCGGGTCCCGTGTAGCTGGCTACACCTTC.

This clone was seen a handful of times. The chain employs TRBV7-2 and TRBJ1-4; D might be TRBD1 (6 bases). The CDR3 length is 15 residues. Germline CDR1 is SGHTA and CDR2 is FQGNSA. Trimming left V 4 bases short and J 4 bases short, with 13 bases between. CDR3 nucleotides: TGTGCCAGCAGCTCAACAGGGAGTAATAATGAAAAACTGTTTTTT. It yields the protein CASSSTGSNNEKLFF.

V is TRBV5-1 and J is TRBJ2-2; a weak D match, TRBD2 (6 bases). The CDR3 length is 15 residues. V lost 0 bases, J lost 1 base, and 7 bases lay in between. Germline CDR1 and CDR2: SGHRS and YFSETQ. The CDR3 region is CASSLDGRNTGELFF. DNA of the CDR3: TGCGCCAGCAGCTTGGACGGGAGGAACACCGGGGAGCTGTTTTTT.

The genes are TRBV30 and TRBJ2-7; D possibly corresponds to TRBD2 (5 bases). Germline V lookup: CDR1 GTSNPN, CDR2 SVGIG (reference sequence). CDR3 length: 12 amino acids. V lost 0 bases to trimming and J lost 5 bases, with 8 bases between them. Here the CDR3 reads CAWSVRADEQYF. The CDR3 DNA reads TGTGCCTGGAGTGTGAGAGCGGACGAGCAGTACTTC.

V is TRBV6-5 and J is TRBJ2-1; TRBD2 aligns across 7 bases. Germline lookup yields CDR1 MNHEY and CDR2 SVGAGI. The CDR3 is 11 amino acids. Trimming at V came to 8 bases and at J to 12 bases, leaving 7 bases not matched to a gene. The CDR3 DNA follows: TGTGCCAGCCCCACGGGGGGAGGGCAGTTCTTC. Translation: CASPTGGGQFF.

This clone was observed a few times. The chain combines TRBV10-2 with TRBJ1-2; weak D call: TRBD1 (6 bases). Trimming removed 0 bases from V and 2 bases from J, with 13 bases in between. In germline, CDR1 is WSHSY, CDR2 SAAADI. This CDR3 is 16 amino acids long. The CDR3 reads CASSESFGQQNYGYTF. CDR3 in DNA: TGCGCCAGCAGTGAGTCGTTTGGACAGCAAAACTATGGCTACACCTTC.

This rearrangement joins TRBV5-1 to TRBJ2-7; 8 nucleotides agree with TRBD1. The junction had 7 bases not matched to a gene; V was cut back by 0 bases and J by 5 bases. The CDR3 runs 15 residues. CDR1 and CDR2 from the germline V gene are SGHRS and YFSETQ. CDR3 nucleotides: TGCGCCAGCAGCTTGGCTCTGACAGGGGTCCACGAGCAGTACTTC. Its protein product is CASSLALTGVHEQYF.

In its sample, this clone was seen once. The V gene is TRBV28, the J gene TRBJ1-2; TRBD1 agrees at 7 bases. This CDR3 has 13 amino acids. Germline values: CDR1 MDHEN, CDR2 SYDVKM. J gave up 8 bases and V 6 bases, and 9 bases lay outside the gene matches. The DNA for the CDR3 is TGTGCCAGCAGCCGGGACAGCCTATGGGGCTACACCTTC. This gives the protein CASSRDSLWGYTF.

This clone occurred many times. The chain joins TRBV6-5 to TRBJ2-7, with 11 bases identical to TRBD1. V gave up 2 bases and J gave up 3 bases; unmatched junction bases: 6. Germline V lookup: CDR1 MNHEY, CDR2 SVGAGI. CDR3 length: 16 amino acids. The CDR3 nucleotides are TGTGCCAGCAGTTACGTCACCGGGACAGGGGGCTACGAGCAGTACTTC. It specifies CASSYVTGTGGYEQYF.

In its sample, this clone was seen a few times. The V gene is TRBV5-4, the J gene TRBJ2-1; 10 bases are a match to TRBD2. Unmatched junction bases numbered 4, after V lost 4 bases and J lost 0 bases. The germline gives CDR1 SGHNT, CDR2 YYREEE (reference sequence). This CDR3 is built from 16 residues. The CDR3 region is CASSGLAASSYNEQFF. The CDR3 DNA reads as TGTGCCAGCAGCGGACTAGCGGCGAGCTCCTACAATGAGCAGTTCTTC.

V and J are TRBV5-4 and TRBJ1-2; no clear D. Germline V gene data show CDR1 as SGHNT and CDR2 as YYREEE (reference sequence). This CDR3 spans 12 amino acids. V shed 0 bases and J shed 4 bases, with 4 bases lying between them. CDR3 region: CASSLDSYGYTF. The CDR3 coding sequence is TGTGCCAGCAGCTTGGACAGCTATGGCTACACCTTC.

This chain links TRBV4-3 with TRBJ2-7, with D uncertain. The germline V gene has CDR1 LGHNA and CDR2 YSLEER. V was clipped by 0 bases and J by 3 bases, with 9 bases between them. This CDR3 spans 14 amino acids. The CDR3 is CASSQDMGSYEQYF. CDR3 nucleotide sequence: TGCGCCAGCAGCCAAGATATGGGCAGCTACGAGCAGTACTTC.

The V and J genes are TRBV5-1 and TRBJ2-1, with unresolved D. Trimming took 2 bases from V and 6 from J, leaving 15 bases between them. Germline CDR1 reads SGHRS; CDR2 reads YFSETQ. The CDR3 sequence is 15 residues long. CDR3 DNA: TGCGCCAGCAGCTTTAAACGTGGAGCACGCAATGAGCAGTTCTTC. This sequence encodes CASSFKRGARNEQFF.

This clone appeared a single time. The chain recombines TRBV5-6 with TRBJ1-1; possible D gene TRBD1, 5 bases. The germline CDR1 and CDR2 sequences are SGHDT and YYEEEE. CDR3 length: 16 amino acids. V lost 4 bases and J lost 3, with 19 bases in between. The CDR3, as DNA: TGTGCCAGCAGCCCTAGGACAATTCGGACGGACACTGAAGCTTTCTTT. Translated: CASSPRTIRTDTEAFF.

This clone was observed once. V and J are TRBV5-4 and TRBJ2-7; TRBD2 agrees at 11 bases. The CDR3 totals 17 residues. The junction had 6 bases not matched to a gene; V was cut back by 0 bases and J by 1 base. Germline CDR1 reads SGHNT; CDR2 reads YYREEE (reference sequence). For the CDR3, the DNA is TGTGCCAGCAGCTTGGGTCGGGGACTAGCGGCTTCCTACGAGCAGTACTTC. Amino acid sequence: CASSLGRGLAASYEQYF.

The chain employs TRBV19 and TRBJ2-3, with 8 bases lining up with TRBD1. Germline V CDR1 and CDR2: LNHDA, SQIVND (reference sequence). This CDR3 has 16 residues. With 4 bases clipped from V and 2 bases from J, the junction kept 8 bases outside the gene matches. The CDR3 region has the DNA TGTGCCAGTAGTACAGGACAGGGATATACCACAGATACGCAGTATTTT. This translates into CASSTGQGYTTDTQYF.

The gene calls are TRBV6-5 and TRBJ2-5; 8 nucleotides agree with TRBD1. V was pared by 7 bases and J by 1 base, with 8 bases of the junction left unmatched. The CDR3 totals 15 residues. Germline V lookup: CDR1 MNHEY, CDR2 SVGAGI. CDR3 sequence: CASTITDRGQETQYF. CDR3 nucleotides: TGTGCCAGCACTATCACCGACAGGGGCCAAGAGACCCAGTACTTC.

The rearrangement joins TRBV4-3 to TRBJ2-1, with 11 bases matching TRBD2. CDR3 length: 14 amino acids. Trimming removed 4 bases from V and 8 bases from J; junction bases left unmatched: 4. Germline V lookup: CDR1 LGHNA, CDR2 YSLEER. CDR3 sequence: CASSRVAGGDEQFF. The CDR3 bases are TGCGCCAGCAGCCGGGTAGCGGGAGGGGATGAGCAGTTCTTC.

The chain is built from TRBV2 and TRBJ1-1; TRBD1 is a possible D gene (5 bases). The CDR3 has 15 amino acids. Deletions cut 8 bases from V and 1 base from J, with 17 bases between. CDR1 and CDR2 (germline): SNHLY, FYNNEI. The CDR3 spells CASPSLGTTNTEAFF. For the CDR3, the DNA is TGTGCCAGCCCCTCTTTAGGGACTACGAACACTGAAGCTTTCTTT. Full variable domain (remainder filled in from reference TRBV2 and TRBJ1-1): EPEVTQTPSHQVTQMGQEVILRCVPISNHLYFYWYRQILGQKVEFLVSFYNNEISEKSEIFDDQFSVERPDGSNFTLKIRSTKLEDSAMYFCASPSLGTTNTEAFFGQGTRLTVV.

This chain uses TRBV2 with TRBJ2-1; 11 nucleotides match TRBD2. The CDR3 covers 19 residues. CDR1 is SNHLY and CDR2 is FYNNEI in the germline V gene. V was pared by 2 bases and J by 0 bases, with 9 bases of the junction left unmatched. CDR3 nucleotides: TGTGCCAGCAGTGAAAGACCGGGGACTAGCGGCCACTCCTACAATGAGCAGTTCTTC. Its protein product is CASSERPGTSGHSYNEQFF.